The sequence of this T cell receptor (beta chain) was determined in a study of blood T cell repertoires in COVID-19. Background on the study: Samples taken during acute and convalescent COVID-19 were collected in the United States, Italy and Spain.

Measured with immunoSEQ multiplex PCR; TCRdb has only the in-frame clones, and not every one. The repertoire includes about 76,000 clones, 80% to 85% of them detected once, and 27% sits in the top ten. The CDR3 totals 14 residues. Per germline, CDR1 SGHRS and CDR2 YFSETQ. V was shortened by 4 bases and J by 7 bases, with 12 bases between the two germline ends. Sequencing input: peripheral blood. The sequence came from a human donor in a cohort sampled during active COVID-19. This chain uses TRBV5-1 with TRBJ1-6; possibly TRBD1 for D (5 bases). CDR3 in amino acids: CASSPGEGNSPLHF. The CDR3 DNA reads as TGCGCCAGCAGCCCCGGGGAGGGGAATTCACCCCTCCACTTT.